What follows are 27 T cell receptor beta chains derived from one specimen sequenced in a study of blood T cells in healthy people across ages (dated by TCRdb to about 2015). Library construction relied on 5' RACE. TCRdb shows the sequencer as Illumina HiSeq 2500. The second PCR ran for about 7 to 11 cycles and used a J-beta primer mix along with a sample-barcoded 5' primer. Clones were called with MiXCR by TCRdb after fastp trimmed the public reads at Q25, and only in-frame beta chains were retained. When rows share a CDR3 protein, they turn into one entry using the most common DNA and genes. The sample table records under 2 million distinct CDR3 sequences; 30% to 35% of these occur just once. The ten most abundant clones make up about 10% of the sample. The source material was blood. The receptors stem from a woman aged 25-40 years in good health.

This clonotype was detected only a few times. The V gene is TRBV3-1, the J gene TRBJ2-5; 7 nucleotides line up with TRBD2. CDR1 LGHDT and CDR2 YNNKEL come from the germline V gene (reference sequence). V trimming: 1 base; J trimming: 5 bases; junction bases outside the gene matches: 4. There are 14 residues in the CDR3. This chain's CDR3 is CASSQGSAGETQYF. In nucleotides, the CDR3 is TGTGCCAGCAGCCAAGGTTCAGCGGGGGAGACCCAGTACTTC.

The CDR3 nucleotides read TGTGCCAGCAGCTGGGTGGGGAGGGGTCTCGCACCGGACACTGAAGCTTTCTTT. This gives the protein CASSWVGRGLAPDTEAFF. The chain combines TRBV7-9 with TRBJ1-1, with TRBD1 as a possible D gene (5 bases). Looked up from germline, CDR1 is SEHNR and CDR2 is FQNEAQ (reference sequence). Between the trimmed V and J ends, which lost 4 bases and 3 bases, there was a span of 24 bases. The CDR3 is 18 residues long. Variable domain in full (rest from reference TRBV7-9 and TRBJ1-1): DTGVSQNPRHKITKRGQNVTFRCDPISEHNRLYWYRQTLGQGPEFLTYFQNEAQLEKSRLLSDRFSAERPKGSFSTLEIQRTEQGDSAMYLCASSWVGRGLAPDTEAFFGQGTRLTVV.

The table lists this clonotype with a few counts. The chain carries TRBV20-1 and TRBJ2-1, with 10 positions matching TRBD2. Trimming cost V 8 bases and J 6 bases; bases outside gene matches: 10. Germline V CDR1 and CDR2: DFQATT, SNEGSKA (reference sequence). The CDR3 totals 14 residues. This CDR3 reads CSTTGTSVSNEQFF. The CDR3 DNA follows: TGCAGTACGACCGGGACTAGCGTATCCAATGAGCAGTTCTTC.

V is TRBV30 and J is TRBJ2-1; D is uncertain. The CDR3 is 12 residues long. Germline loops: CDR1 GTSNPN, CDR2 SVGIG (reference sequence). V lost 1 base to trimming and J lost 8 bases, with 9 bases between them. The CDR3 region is CAWSARFYEQFF. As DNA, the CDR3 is TGTGCCTGGAGTGCTCGGTTCTATGAGCAGTTCTTC.

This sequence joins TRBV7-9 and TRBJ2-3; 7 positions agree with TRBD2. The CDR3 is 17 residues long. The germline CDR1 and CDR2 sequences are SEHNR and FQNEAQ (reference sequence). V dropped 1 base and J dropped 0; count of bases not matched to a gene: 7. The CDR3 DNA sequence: TGTGCCAGCAGCTTAGGGGGGGAGGGGTCCAGCACAGATACGCAGTATTTT. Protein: CASSLGGEGSSTDTQYF. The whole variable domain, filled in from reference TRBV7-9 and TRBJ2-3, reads DTGVSQNPRHKITKRGQNVTFRCDPISEHNRLYWYRQTLGQGPEFLTYFQNEAQLEKSRLLSDRFSAERPKGSFSTLEIQRTEQGDSAMYLCASSLGGEGSSTDTQYFGPGTRLTVL.

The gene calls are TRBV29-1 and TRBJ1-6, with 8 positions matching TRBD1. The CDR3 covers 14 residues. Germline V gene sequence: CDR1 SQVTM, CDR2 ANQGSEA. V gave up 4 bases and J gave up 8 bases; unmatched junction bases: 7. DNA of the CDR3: TGCAGCGTTGTCCGCGGGACAGGTGATTCACCCCTCCACTTT. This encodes CSVVRGTGDSPLHF.

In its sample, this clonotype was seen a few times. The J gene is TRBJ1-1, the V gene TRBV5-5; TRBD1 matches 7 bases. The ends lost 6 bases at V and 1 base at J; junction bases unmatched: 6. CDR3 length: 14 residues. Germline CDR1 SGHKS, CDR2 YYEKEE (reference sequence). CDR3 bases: TGTGCCAGCATCTCCAGGGACAGGAACACTGAAGCTTTCTTT. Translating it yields CASISRDRNTEAFF.

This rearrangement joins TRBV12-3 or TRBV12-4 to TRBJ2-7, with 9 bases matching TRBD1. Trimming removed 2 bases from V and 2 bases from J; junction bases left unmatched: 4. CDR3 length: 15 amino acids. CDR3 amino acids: CASSLWDRAPYEQYF. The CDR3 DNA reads TGTGCCAGCAGTTTATGGGACAGGGCCCCCTACGAGCAGTACTTC.

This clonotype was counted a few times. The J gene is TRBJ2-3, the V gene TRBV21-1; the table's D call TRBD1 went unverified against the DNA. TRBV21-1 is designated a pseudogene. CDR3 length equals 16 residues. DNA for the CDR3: TGTGCCAGCAGTAACCGGGACAGGGGACCCCCAGATACGCAGTATTTT. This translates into CASSNRDRGPPDTQYF.

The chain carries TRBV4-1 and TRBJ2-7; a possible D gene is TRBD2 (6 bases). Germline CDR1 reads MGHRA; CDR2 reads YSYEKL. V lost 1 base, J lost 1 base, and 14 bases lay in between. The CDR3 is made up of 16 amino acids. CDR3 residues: CASSQGTGTFSYEQYF. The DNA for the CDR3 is TGCGCCAGCAGCCAAGGGACCGGGACTTTTTCCTACGAGCAGTACTTC.

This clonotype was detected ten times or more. The CDR3 is CATSAGGVSYEQYF. The CDR3 DNA reads TGTGCCACCAGTGCGGGGGGAGTCTCCTACGAGCAGTACTTC. This chain connects TRBV24-1 to TRBJ2-7; 7 bases map to TRBD2. The trim removed 5 bases at V and 0 bases at J, leaving 3 bases unmatched. CDR1 KGHDR and CDR2 SFDVKD come from the germline V gene. The length of the CDR3 is 14 residues.

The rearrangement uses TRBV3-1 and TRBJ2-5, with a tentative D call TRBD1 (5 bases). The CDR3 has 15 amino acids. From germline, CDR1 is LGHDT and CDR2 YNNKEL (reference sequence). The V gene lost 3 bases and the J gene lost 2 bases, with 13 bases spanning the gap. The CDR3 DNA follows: TGTGCCAGCAGCCACACCCTAGACAGACAAGAGACCCAGTACTTC. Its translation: CASSHTLDRQETQYF.

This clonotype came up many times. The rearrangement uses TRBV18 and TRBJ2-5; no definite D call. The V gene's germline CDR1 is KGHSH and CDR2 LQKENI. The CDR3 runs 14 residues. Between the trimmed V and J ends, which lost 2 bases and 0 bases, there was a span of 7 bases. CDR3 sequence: CASSPKEYQETQYF. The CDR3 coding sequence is TGTGCCAGCTCACCAAAGGAGTACCAAGAGACCCAGTACTTC.

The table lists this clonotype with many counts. CDR3 region: CASSDRGGYTF. The DNA of the CDR3 is TGTGCCAGCAGCGACAGGGGCGGCTACACCTTC. The chain employs TRBV12-3 or TRBV12-4 and TRBJ1-2; TRBD1 matches at 8 bases. V gave up 6 bases and J gave up 8 bases; unmatched junction bases: 2. The CDR3 contains 11 residues.

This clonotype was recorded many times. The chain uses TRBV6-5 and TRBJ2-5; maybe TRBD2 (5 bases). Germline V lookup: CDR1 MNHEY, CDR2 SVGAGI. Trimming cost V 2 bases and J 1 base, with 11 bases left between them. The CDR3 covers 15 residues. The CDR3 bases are TGTGCCAGCAGTTACATGAACCGGGGCCAAGAGACCCAGTACTTC. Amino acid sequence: CASSYMNRGQETQYF.

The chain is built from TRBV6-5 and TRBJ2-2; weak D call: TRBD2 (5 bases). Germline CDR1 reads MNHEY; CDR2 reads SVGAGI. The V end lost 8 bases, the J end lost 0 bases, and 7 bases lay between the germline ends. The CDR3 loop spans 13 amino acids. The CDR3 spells CASASPNTGELFF. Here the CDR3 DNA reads TGTGCCAGCGCTAGCCCGAACACCGGGGAGCTGTTTTTT.

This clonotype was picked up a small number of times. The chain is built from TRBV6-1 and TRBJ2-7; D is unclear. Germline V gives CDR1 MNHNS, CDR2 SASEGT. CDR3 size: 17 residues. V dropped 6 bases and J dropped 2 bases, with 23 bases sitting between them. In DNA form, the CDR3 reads TGTGCCAGCAGGACCTATTGGACGGAAACCCGAACCTACGAGCAGTACTTC. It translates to CASRTYWTETRTYEQYF.

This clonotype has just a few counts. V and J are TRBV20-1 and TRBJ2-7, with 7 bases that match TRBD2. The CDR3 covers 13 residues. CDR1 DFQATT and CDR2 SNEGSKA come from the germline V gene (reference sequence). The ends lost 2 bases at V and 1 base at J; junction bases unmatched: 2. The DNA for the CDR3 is TGCAGTGCTAGACCGGGGGGATCCTACGAGCAGTACTTC. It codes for CSARPGGSYEQYF.

DNA of the CDR3: TGTGCCAGCAGCCAGGCTAGCGGGAGAGTGCCAGATACGCAGTATTTT. Translating it yields CASSQASGRVPDTQYF. V gene TRBV9 combines with J gene TRBJ2-3; 10 bases fit TRBD2. The germline V gene encodes CDR1 SGDLS and CDR2 YYNGEE. The CDR3 has 16 amino acids. V trimming: 4 bases; J trimming: 4 bases; junction bases outside the gene matches: 9.

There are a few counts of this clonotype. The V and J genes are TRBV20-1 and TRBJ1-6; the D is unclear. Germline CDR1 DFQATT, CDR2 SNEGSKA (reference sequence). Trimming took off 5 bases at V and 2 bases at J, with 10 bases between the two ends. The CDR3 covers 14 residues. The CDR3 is CSAGSTAYNSPLHF. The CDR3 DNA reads TGCAGTGCTGGTTCTACCGCCTATAATTCACCCCTCCACTTT.

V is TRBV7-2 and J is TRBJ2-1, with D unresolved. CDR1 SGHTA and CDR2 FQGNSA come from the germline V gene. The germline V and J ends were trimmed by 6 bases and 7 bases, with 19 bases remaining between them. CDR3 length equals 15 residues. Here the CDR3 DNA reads TGTGCCAGCAGTACACACAGCGTAACAAGGAATGAGCAGTTCTTC. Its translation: CASSTHSVTRNEQFF. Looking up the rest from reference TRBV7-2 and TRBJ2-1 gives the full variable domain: GAGVSQSPSNKVTEKGKDVELRCDPISGHTALYWYRQSLGQGLEFLIYFQGNSAPDKSGLPSDRFSAERTGGSVSTLTIQRTQQEDSAVYLCASSTHSVTRNEQFFGPGTRLTVL.

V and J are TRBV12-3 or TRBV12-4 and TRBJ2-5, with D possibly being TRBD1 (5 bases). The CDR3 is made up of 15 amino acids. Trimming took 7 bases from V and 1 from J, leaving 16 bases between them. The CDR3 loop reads CASTPNGRGQETQYF. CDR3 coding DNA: TGTGCCAGCACCCCGAACGGTAGGGGCCAAGAGACCCAGTACTTC.

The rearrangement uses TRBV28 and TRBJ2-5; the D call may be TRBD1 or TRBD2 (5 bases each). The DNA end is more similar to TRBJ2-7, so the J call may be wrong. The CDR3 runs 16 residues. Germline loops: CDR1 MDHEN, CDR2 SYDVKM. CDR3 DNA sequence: TGTGCCAGCAGTTCTGAATCCGGGACGTCTTTCTACGAGCAGTACTTC. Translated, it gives CASSSESGTSFYEQYF.

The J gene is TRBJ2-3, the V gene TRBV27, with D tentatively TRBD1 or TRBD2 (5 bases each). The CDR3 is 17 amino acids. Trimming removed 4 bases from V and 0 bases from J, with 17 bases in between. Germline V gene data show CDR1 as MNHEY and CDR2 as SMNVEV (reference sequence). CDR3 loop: CASSSGVGTSSTDTQYF. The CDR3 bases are TGTGCCAGCAGTTCAGGAGTAGGGACGTCCAGCACAGATACGCAGTATTTT.

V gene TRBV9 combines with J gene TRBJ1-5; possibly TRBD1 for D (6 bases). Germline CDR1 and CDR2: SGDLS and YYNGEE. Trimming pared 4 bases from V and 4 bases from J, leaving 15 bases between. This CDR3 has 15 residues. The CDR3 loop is CASSRGGARNQPQHF. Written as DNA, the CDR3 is TGTGCCAGCAGCCGAGGGGGGGCGAGGAATCAGCCCCAGCATTTT.

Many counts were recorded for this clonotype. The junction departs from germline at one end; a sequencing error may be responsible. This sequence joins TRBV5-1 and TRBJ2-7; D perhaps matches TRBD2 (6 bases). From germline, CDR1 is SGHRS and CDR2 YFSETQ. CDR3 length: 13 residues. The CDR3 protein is CASSLAAGYEQYF. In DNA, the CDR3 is TGTGCCAGCAGTTTAGCGGCAGGCTACGAGCAGTACTTC.

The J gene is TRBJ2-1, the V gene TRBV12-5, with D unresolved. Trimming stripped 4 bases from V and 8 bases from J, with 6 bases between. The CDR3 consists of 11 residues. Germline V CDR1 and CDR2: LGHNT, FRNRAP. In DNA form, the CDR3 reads TGTGCTAGTGGTTCGGTGCATGAGCAGTTCTTC. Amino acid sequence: CASGSVHEQFF.